The 15 T cell receptor beta chains below were found in one sample sequenced in a study of T cell responses to AZD1222 COVID-19 vaccine. The method was immunoSEQ multiplex PCR; TCRdb's version includes in-frame clones alone and lacks a portion of them. The profile shows some 120,000 clones, roughly 88% of them singletons. This material consisted of peripheral blood, taken on day 0 of AZD1222 vaccination. The receptor source for this set is an adult in good health.

This chain uses TRBV6-6 with TRBJ2-1; 9 bases are a match to TRBD2. CDR1 MNHNY and CDR2 SVGAGI come from the germline V gene (reference sequence). This CDR3 is 15 amino acids long. The ends lost 2 bases at V and 8 bases at J; junction bases unmatched: 7. CDR3 residues: CASSYGGGARYEQFF. In nucleotides, the CDR3 is TGTGCCAGCAGTTACGGCGGGGGGGCTAGGTATGAGCAGTTCTTC.

The genes are TRBV4-1 and TRBJ1-5; weak D call: TRBD1 (5 bases). Trimming shortened V by 0 bases and J by 1 base, and 10 bases separated the two germline ends. The germline V gene encodes CDR1 MGHRA and CDR2 YSYEKL. The CDR3 consists of 16 residues. The CDR3 DNA reads TGCGCCAGCAGCCAAGAGGGTAGGGGCAGCAATCAGCCCCAGCATTTT. Its translation: CASSQEGRGSNQPQHF.

This chain uses TRBV18 with TRBJ2-7; D remains unclear. The V end lost 1 base, the J end lost 10 bases, and 20 bases lay between the germline ends. The length of the CDR3 is 15 residues. In germline, CDR1 is KGHSH, CDR2 LQKENI. DNA for the CDR3: TGTGCCAGCTCACCACGGGGTCTCAATGGTATCGATCAGTACTTC. Translated: CASSPRGLNGIDQYF.

The rearrangement links TRBV19 to TRBJ1-5; D gene unclear. This CDR3 has 13 residues. V dropped 7 bases and J dropped 3 bases, with 10 bases sitting between them. CDR1 and CDR2 from the germline V gene are LNHDA and SQIVND (reference sequence). CDR3 in DNA: TGTGCCAGTAAAGGACCGCTCAATCAGCCCCAGCATTTT. Its protein product is CASKGPLNQPQHF.

The chain has TRBV7-8 and TRBJ1-6; D remains ambiguous. Germline loops: CDR1 SGHVS, CDR2 FQNEAQ. The CDR3 contains 12 residues. The V end was cut by 3 bases, the J end by 9 bases, with 6 bases between. The CDR3 nucleotides read TGTGCCAGCAGCTTGTTGGGTTCACCCCTCCACTTT. This codes for CASSLLGSPLHF. Looking up the rest from reference TRBV7-8 and TRBJ1-6 gives the full variable domain: GAGVSQSPRYKVAKRGQDVALRCDPISGHVSLFWYQQALGQGPEFLTYFQNEAQLDKSGLPSDRFFAERPEGSVSTLKIQRTQQEDSAVYLCASSLLGSPLHFGNGTRLTVT.

The rearrangement joins TRBV7-9 to TRBJ2-3; 9 bases fit TRBD2. V lost 3 bases to trimming and J lost 3 bases; unmatched junction nucleotides: 10. CDR3 length: 17 amino acids. The germline V gene has CDR1 SEHNR and CDR2 FQNEAQ (reference sequence). CDR3 region: CASSFYATSGLTDTQYF. Here the CDR3 DNA reads TGTGCCAGCAGCTTTTATGCGACTAGCGGACTTACAGATACGCAGTATTTT. Full variable domain (missing parts from reference TRBV7-9 and TRBJ2-3): DTGVSQNPRHKITKRGQNVTFRCDPISEHNRLYWYRQTLGQGPEFLTYFQNEAQLEKSRLLSDRFSAERPKGSFSTLEIQRTEQGDSAMYLCASSFYATSGLTDTQYFGPGTRLTVL.

The chain recombines TRBV5-1 with TRBJ2-4; 7 nucleotides match TRBD1. The CDR3 contains 16 residues. V lost 1 base, J lost 6 bases, and 10 bases stayed unmatched. Germline CDR1 is SGHRS and CDR2 is YFSETQ. CDR3 nucleotide sequence: TGCGCCAGCAGCTTGACAGGGGCCTGGTCCCCAAACATTCAGTACTTC. Translation: CASSLTGAWSPNIQYF.

The chain carries TRBV19 and TRBJ1-5, with D tentatively TRBD1 (5 bases). The germline gives CDR1 LNHDA, CDR2 SQIVND (reference sequence). Trimming removed 5 bases from V and 4 bases from J, with 15 bases in between. This CDR3 has 15 amino acids. The CDR3 DNA is TGTGCCAGTAGTGCCCCCGGGACGGAGAATCAGCCCCAGCATTTT. Its protein product is CASSAPGTENQPQHF.

J is TRBJ1-1 and V is TRBV25-1, with D perhaps TRBD1 (5 bases). CDR1 and CDR2 from the germline V gene are MGHDK and SYGVNS. CDR3 size: 16 residues. Deletions cut 3 bases from V and 2 bases from J, with 16 bases between. This CDR3 is CASSEADNRGNTEAFF. CDR3 nucleotides: TGTGCCAGCAGTGAGGCAGACAATAGGGGCAACACTGAAGCTTTCTTT.

This rearrangement joins TRBV18 to TRBJ1-1; the D is unclear. V was trimmed by 1 base and J by 2 bases, leaving 14 bases between them. The CDR3 is 16 amino acids. The germline gives CDR1 KGHSH, CDR2 LQKENI. DNA of the CDR3: TGTGCCAGCTCACCACTTATTTCCGGGCAAAACACTGAAGCTTTCTTT. It codes for CASSPLISGQNTEAFF.

The chain uses TRBV5-4 and TRBJ1-1, with 7 bases identical to TRBD1. Germline assignment: CDR1 SGHNT and CDR2 YYREEE (reference sequence). J lost 6 bases, V lost 0 bases, and 11 bases had no gene match. The CDR3 contains 16 residues. DNA for the CDR3: TGTGCCAGCAGCTTGGGAACTAGACAGGGACTCTCTGAAGCTTTCTTT. This codes for CASSLGTRQGLSEAFF. The full variable domain, completed using reference TRBV5-4 and TRBJ1-1, is ETGVTQSPTHLIKTRGQQVTLRCSSQSGHNTVSWYQQALGQGPQFIFQYYREEENGRGNFPPRFSGLQFPNYSSELNVNALELDDSALYLCASSLGTRQGLSEAFFGQGTRLTVV.

V gene TRBV3-1 (or the pseudogene TRBV3-2) combines with J gene TRBJ2-7, with TRBD1 as a possible D gene (5 bases). The V end lost 0 bases, the J end lost 0 bases, and 12 bases lay between the germline ends. The CDR3 extends over 16 amino acids. Germline values: CDR1 LGHDT, CDR2 YNNKEL (reference sequence). CDR3 sequence (DNA): TGTGCCAGCAGCCAAGACAGGGCCTTATACTCCTACGAGCAGTACTTC. The encoded protein is CASSQDRALYSYEQYF.

The J gene is TRBJ2-6, the V gene TRBV29-1; D not certain. V was trimmed by 5 bases and J by 0 bases, leaving 8 bases between them. Looked up from germline, CDR1 is SQVTM and CDR2 is ANQGSEA. CDR3 length: 14 amino acids. The CDR3 reads CSVRTVSGANVLTF. CDR3 in DNA: TGCAGCGTTCGGACGGTCTCTGGGGCCAACGTCCTGACTTTC.

The chain is built from TRBV28 and TRBJ1-1; the D gene is possibly TRBD1 (6 bases). This CDR3 contains 14 residues. Trimming removed 6 bases at V and 0 bases at J, with 11 bases between. Per the germline V gene, CDR1 is MDHEN and CDR2 is SYDVKM. In nucleotides, the CDR3 is TGTGCCAGCAGACAGGGCACTATGAACACTGAAGCTTTCTTT. It yields the protein CASRQGTMNTEAFF.

The chain couples TRBV7-8 to TRBJ1-4; TRBD1 might be the D (6 bases). Between the trimmed V and J ends, which lost 5 bases and 3 bases, there was a span of 19 bases. CDR1 and CDR2 (germline): SGHVS, FQNEAQ. The CDR3 contains 17 residues. CDR3 sequence reads: CASSLNREITANEKLFF. The DNA for the CDR3 is TGTGCCAGCAGCCTGAACAGGGAAATTACGGCTAATGAAAAACTGTTTTTT. Drawing the rest from reference TRBV7-8 and TRBJ1-4, the complete variable domain is GAGVSQSPRYKVAKRGQDVALRCDPISGHVSLFWYQQALGQGPEFLTYFQNEAQLDKSGLPSDRFFAERPEGSVSTLKIQRTQQEDSAVYLCASSLNREITANEKLFFGSGTQLSVL.